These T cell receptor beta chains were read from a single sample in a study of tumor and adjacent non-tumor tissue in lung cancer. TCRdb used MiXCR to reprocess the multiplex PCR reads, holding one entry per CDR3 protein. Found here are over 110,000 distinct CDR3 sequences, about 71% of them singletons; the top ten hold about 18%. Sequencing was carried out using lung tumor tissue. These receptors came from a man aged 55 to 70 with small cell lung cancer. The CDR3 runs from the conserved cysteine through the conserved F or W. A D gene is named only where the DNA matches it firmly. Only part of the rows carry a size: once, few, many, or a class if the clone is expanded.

DNA: TGTGCCAGCAGCTCCCGGGGGTGGGTGCCCCTCCACTTT
CDR3: CASSSRGWVPLHF
J: TRBJ1-6
V: TRBV13
size: NA
D: NA

DNA: TGCAGTGTTAAGGGGGATGAGCAGTTCTTC
CDR3: CSVKGDEQFF
J: TRBJ2-1
V: TRBV20-1
size: few
D: NA

DNA: TGCAGTGCTAGAGATCGCCTAGCGGGATGGGAGACCCAGTACTTC
CDR3: CSARDRLAGWETQYF
J: TRBJ2-5
V: TRBV20-1
size: few
D: TRBD2

DNA: TGCGCCAGCAGCCAATTGCCCAGAGACAGCCAAGCGGACATTCAGTACTTC
CDR3: CASSQLPRDSQADIQYF
J: TRBJ2-4
V: TRBV4-1
size: NA
D: NA

DNA: TGTAGTGCTAGAGACGGGAGTCGGTCAGGCACTGAAGCTTTCTTT
CDR3: CSARDGSRSGTEAFF
J: TRBJ1-1
V: TRBV20-1
size: NA
D: NA

DNA: TGTGCCAGCAGTTATCTAGCGGGGACAGATACGCAGTATTTT
CDR3: CASSYLAGTDTQYF
J: TRBJ2-3
V: TRBV28
size: NA
D: TRBD2

DNA: TGTGTCAGCAGCGTCCCCCCCCACAGCTCTGAAGCTTTCTTT
CDR3: CVSSVPPHSSEAFF
J: TRBJ1-1
V: TRBV11-2
size: NA
D: NA

DNA: TGTGCCAGCAGCCCAACTGTCCATACCTACGAGCAGTACTTC
CDR3: CASSPTVHTYEQYF
J: TRBJ2-7
V: TRBV7-9
size: NA
D: NA

DNA: TGTGCCAGCAGTGGTGGGAGTGCCTACGAGCAGTACTTC
CDR3: CASSGGSAYEQYF
J: TRBJ2-7
V: TRBV28
size: medium-sized
D: NA

DNA: TGTGCCAGCAGCTTAGTAGGGCAGGGCTACAATGAGCAGTTCTTC
CDR3: CASSLVGQGYNEQFF
J: TRBJ2-1
V: TRBV11-2
size: medium-sized
D: NA

DNA: TGCAGTGCAACACAGGGATGGAACACCGGGGAGCTGTTTTTT
CDR3: CSATQGWNTGELFF
J: TRBJ2-2
V: TRBV20-1
size: many
D: NA

DNA: TGCAGTGCTAGAGATTGGGAGGAACAAGAGACCCAGTACTTC
CDR3: CSARDWEEQETQYF
J: TRBJ2-5
V: TRBV20-1
size: once
D: NA

DNA: TGCAGTGCTAGAGACGACTGGACTAGCGGGAGGGGCACAGATATGCAGTATTTT
CDR3: CSARDDWTSGRGTDMQYF
J: TRBJ2-3
V: TRBV20-1
size: NA
D: TRBD2

DNA: TGCGCCAGCAGCGCACTAGCGGGAGCCGGGGAGCTGTTTTTT
CDR3: CASSALAGAGELFF
J: TRBJ2-2
V: TRBV5-1
size: many
D: TRBD2

DNA: TGCGCCAGCAACTTGGTGACTAACACAGATACGCAGTATTTT
CDR3: CASNLVTNTDTQYF
J: TRBJ2-3
V: TRBV5-1
size: NA
D: NA

DNA: TGCAGCGTGGGGACTAGCGCCCAAGAGACCCAGTACTTC
CDR3: CSVGTSAQETQYF
J: TRBJ2-5
V: TRBV29-1
size: many
D: TRBD2

DNA: TGTGCCAGCAGTTACTCGGCCTACGAGCAGTACTTC
CDR3: CASSYSAYEQYF
J: TRBJ2-7
V: TRBV6-6
size: NA
D: NA

DNA: TGTGCCGGCAGCTTATTACTTGTCGGAGAAGCTTTCTTT
CDR3: CAGSLLLVGEAFF
J: TRBJ1-1
V: TRBV11-2
size: NA
D: NA

DNA: TGTGTGCCGGGGAGACAGGGCCCTAATGAGCAGTTCTTC
CDR3: CVPGRQGPNEQFF
J: TRBJ2-1
V: TRBV5-1
size: NA
D: TRBD1

DNA: TGTGCCAGCAGCTTTACAGTGGGTTCCTACAATGAGCAGTTCTTC
CDR3: CASSFTVGSYNEQFF
J: TRBJ2-1
V: TRBV11-2
size: NA
D: NA

DNA: TGTGCCAGCACGCCGGAATCGCTAGCGGGATACAATGAGCAGTTCTTC
CDR3: CASTPESLAGYNEQFF
J: TRBJ2-1
V: TRBV11-2
size: NA
D: TRBD2

DNA: TGTGCCAACAGCATGAATCCCCTTGGGACAGGGGAGGCTACGCAGTATTTT
CDR3: CANSMNPLGTGEATQYF
J: TRBJ2-3
V: TRBV6-1
size: NA
D: TRBD1

DNA: TGTGCCTGCAGAAACACCGGGAGTGATGAGCAGTTCTTC
CDR3: CACRNTGSDEQFF
J: TRBJ2-1
V: TRBV11-2
size: NA
D: NA

DNA: TGTACCAGCAGCTCGGGACTAGCGGGGGGGAATGATCAGTTCTTC
CDR3: CTSSSGLAGGNDQFF
J: TRBJ2-1
V: TRBV7-9
size: NA
D: TRBD2

DNA: TGCAGTGCTAGAGAGTCCGGGACAACTAATGAGCAGTTCTTC
CDR3: CSARESGTTNEQFF
J: TRBJ2-1
V: TRBV20-1
size: NA
D: NA

DNA: TGTGCCAGAAGTTCTAGCGGGATAGTATACAATGAGCAGTTCTTC
CDR3: CARSSSGIVYNEQFF
J: TRBJ2-1
V: TRBV28
size: NA
D: TRBD2

DNA: TGCAGCGTTGCGGGGACTAGCGGGAGGATAACAGATACGCAGTATTTT
CDR3: CSVAGTSGRITDTQYF
J: TRBJ2-3
V: TRBV29-1
size: NA
D: TRBD2

DNA: TGCAGTGCTAGTTTGTGGACCTCAAGCTCCTACAATGAGCAGTTCTTC
CDR3: CSASLWTSSSYNEQFF
J: TRBJ2-1
V: TRBV20-1
size: many
D: NA

DNA: TGTGCTAGTGGTTGGGACCGTAATTCACCCCTCCACTTT
CDR3: CASGWDRNSPLHF
J: TRBJ1-6
V: TRBV12-5
size: NA
D: NA

DNA: TGTCCCAGCAGCCCGAGACAGTACAATGAGCAGTTTTTC
CDR3: CPSSPRQYNEQFF
J: TRBJ2-1
V: TRBV11-2
size: NA
D: NA

DNA: TGTGCCAGCAGTTTAGCCGTGACTAGCGGGCCCAAGGATCAGTTCTTC
CDR3: CASSLAVTSGPKDQFF
J: TRBJ2-1
V: TRBV12-3/TRBV12-4
size: once
D: TRBD2

DNA: TGTGCCAGCACTTTGTTGCCAAACTCCTACGAGCAGTACTTC
CDR3: CASTLLPNSYEQYF
J: TRBJ2-7
V: TRBV28
size: NA
D: NA

DNA: TGTGCCAGCAGCATAAGAACCGGGGAGCTGTTTTTT
CDR3: CASSIRTGELFF
J: TRBJ2-2
V: TRBV28
size: NA
D: NA

DNA: NA
CDR3: CSARDWGQGAFF
J: TRBJ2-1
V: TRBV20-1
size: NA
D: NA

DNA: TGCGCCAGCAGCGGGGGACTAGCAGGTCGTAAAGACATTCAGTACTTC
CDR3: CASSGGLAGRKDIQYF
J: TRBJ2-4
V: TRBV5-1
size: NA
D: TRBD2

DNA: TGCGCCAGGAGTGAGTCAACCCTGAGCTACAATGAGCAGTTCTTC
CDR3: CARSESTLSYNEQFF
J: TRBJ2-1
V: TRBV10-1
size: NA
D: NA

DNA: TGTGCCGGCAGCTTCGTGCCCAATAATGAGCAGTTCTTC
CDR3: CAGSFVPNNEQFF
J: TRBJ2-1
V: TRBV11-2
size: NA
D: NA